This T cell receptor (beta chain) was observed in a study of blood T cell repertoires in COVID-19. Measured with immunoSEQ multiplex PCR; TCRdb has only the in-frame clones, and not every one. The sample holds about 190,000 clones, roughly four fifths seen once. V was cut by 6 bases and J by 3 bases, with 3 bases left in between. The CDR3 runs 10 residues. CDR1 is LGHDT and CDR2 is YNNKEL in the germline V gene (reference sequence). Sequenced: peripheral blood. The gene calls are TRBV3-1 (or the pseudogene TRBV3-2) and TRBJ2-7; D is undetermined. The sequence was obtained from a woman aged 40 to 50 with acute or convalescent COVID-19. This CDR3 reads CASSHYEQYF. The CDR3 coding sequence is TGTGCCAGCAGTCACTACGAGCAGTACTTC.